This TCR beta chain was documented in a study of T cell changes during pregnancy in multiple sclerosis. TCRdb keeps only in-frame clones here, not all; method: immunoSEQ multiplex PCR. The repertoire holds approximately 84,000 clones, with about 94% as singletons. This clone was counted a single time. V lost 7 bases to trimming and J lost 4 bases, with 17 bases between them. CDR3 length: 14 residues. Germline-derived CDR1 and CDR2 are SEHNR and FQNEAQ (reference sequence). This sequence joins TRBV7-9 and TRBJ2-7; D may be TRBD2 (6 bases). The TCR was taken from a female donor with multiple sclerosis, enrolled in a pregnancy study. This specimen was peripheral blood, taken in the third trimester of pregnancy. CDR3 region: CASTASSGPYEQYF. CDR3 in DNA: TGTGCCAGCACCGCAAGTAGCGGACCATACGAGCAGTACTTC.